This T cell receptor (beta chain) appears in the sequencing data of a study of blood T cell repertoires in COVID-19 (dated by TCRdb to about 2020). As for the study more broadly: Samples from collaborators originated in the United States, Italy and Spain and spanned both the acute and convalescent phases of COVID-19. Sample metadata almost always included a de-identified subject ID, COVID-19 status, age in years and sex. Samples were obtained from the ongoing ImmuneRACE study (first 160 participants) and from 1,254 subjects provided by 6 global collaborators. The prospective study material was composed of cDNA or gDNA derived from T cells, B-cell-depleted T cells, or PBMCs. A freely available public database, intended as a resource for researchers studying the immune response to SARS-CoV-2, is where the repertoires were released. Subjects who had been exposed to COVID-19, were actively infected with it, or had recovered from it provided the deeply sampled blood TCRbeta repertoires that made up the dataset. Where available, HLA class I and class II types were taken from metadata supplied by the sample provider and were not determined by assay-based typing. The paper as a whole reports these results and caveats: Clinical and demographic metadata were provided uncurated, with the amount varying by source and participant.

Notes on this clone: Its antigen has not been determined. Nothing much larger sits one base from this clone, and base qualities are not available.

From cysteine to phenylalanine, the CDR3 is 15 amino acids long. CDR3 DNA only is kept here, 45 bases in frame from base 1. Clipping removes 2 bases from V and 6 bases from J, with 4 as the unmatched junction base count. The germline V gene (reference sequence) supplies CDR1 GTSNPN and CDR2 SVGIG. TCRbeta CDR3 regions were amplified from genomic DNA by means of the immunoSEQ Assay, a bias-controlled multiplex PCR. Per the source publication's procedure: Nucleated cell counts per sample were estimated from amplification of reference gene primers within the assay. To quantify the absolute abundance of each unique TCRbeta CDR3 rearrangement, sequence reads were collapsed and filtered. Productive Simpson clonality was computed per sample as the square root of Simpson's diversity index over productive rearrangements. Imported from immuneACCESS, the table was reduced by TCRdb to in-frame sequences with V and J called. These copies leave out some clones; in studies compared against another copy, an unresolved V gene accounts for under half, and the cause of the remainder is not known. The D gene and trimming were derived from the DNA, and the V and J assignments and clone size from that table. The sample table lists under 250,000 clones, under 90% of them with a count of one. The ten largest clones represent about 4.8% of the sample.

Participants in the prospective study were enrolled through a virtual design, were aged about 18 to 100 years, and lived in about two dozen United States geographic areas. To assign participants to cohorts, the prospective study relied on clinical history that participants themselves reported in a screening survey and a study questionnaire. A participant counted as exposed if, within 2 weeks of entering the study, that participant had been in contact with someone who had a PCR-confirmed or clinician-diagnosed COVID-19 case. In the prospective study, whole blood, serum and a nasopharyngeal or oropharyngeal swab were collected from each participant by mobile phlebotomists. Participants in the prospective study had the option to provide additional blood draws and questionnaires over a 2-month period. Before DNA extraction, prospective study blood samples were shipped either frozen or at room temperature.

Source material: PBMCs or T cells enriched from blood (not recorded which). The clonotype comes from a woman aged 45-65 years who had been exposed to COVID-19. Here the chain combines TRBV30 and TRBJ1-6; 10 junctional bases match TRBD1. The CDR3 sequence is CAWSRGQGINSPLHF. The nucleotides read TGTGCCTGGAGTCGGGGACAGGGGATTAATTCACCCCTCCACTTT.